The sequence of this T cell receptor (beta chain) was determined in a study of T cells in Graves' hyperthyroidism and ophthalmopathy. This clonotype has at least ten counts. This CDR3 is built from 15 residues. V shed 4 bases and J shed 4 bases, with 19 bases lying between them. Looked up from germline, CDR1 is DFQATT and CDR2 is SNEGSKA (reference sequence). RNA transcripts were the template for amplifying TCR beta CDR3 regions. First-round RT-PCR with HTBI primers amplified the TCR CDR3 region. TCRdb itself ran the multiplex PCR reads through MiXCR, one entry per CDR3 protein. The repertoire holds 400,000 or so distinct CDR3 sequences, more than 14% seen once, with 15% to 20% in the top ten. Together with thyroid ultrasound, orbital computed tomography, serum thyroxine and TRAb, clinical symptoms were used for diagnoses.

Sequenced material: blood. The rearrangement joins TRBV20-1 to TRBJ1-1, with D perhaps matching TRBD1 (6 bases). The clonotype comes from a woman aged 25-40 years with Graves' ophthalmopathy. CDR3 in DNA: TGCAGTGCTAAAAGGACCCAGGGGCTGGGCACTGAAGCTTTCTTT. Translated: CSAKRTQGLGTEAFF.